Below are 9 T cell receptor beta chains sequenced from a single sample in a study of Graves' ophthalmopathy and Graves' hyperthyroidism. The authors amplified TCR beta CDR3 regions, and they did so from RNA transcripts for repertoire sequencing. Second-round multiplex PCR came after first-round RT-PCR with HTBI primers. TCRdb used MiXCR to reprocess the multiplex PCR reads, holding one entry per CDR3 protein. The sample has 600,000 to 950,000 distinct CDR3 sequences; approximately 40% are singletons. Sequences were obtained from peripheral blood. These TCRs come from an adult man with Graves' ophthalmopathy.

The chain links TRBV7-2 to TRBJ2-5, with D perhaps matching TRBD2 (5 bases). V was pared by 3 bases and J by 4 bases, with 12 bases between. Germline CDR1 and CDR2: SGHTA and FQGNSA. There are 14 residues in the CDR3. The CDR3 DNA reads as TGTGCCAGCAGCTTCCGGGGTAGCTCAGAGACCCAGTACTTC. Protein product: CASSFRGSSETQYF.

Only a few counts were recorded for this clonotype. This sequence joins TRBV7-3 and TRBJ2-2, with 7 nucleotides matching TRBD2. The CDR3 is made up of 16 amino acids. Germline lookup yields CDR1 SGHTA and CDR2 FQGTGA. J was trimmed by 5 bases and V by 0 bases; bases with no gene match: 6. CDR3 loop: CASSLTRGFGTGELFF. The CDR3 DNA is TGTGCCAGCAGCTTAACGCGGGGGTTCGGGACCGGGGAGCTGTTTTTT.

In the case of this clonotype: One end of the junction is discordant with germline, which a read error may explain. This chain links TRBV15 with TRBJ1-5; 7 bases line up with TRBD1. CDR3 size: 14 residues. CDR1 LNHNV and CDR2 YYDKDF come from the germline V gene (reference sequence). CDR3 sequence (DNA): TGTGCCAGCAGCCTCGACAGGGTAAAAGGGCCCCAGCATTTT. As protein: CASSLDRVKGPQHF.

A few counts support this clonotype. One junction end does not reproduce the germline sequence, and a read error may be involved. The V and J genes are TRBV10-3 and TRBJ1-2; D is unresolved. The CDR3 runs 13 residues. Germline assignment: CDR1 ENHRY and CDR2 SYGVKD. CDR3 region: CASSPKGSYGYTF. The CDR3 nucleotides are TGTGCCAGCAGTCCAAAGGGATCGTATGGCTACACCTTC.

This clonotype was picked up many times. V usage is TRBV7-3 and J usage is TRBJ1-1; no reliable D call. The germline V gene encodes CDR1 SGHTA and CDR2 FQGTGA. Trimming pared 0 bases from V and 2 bases from J, leaving 4 bases between. This CDR3 is built from 13 residues. CDR3 protein: CASSLTDNTEAFF. CDR3 bases: TGTGCCAGCAGCTTAACGGACAACACTGAAGCTTTCTTT. The full variable domain, in which reference TRBV7-3 and TRBJ1-1 provide the parts outside the CDR3, is GAGVSQTPSNKVTEKGKYVELRCDPISGHTALYWYRQSLGQGPEFLIYFQGTGAADDSGLPNDRFFAVRPEGSVSTLKIQRTERGDSAVYLCASSLTDNTEAFFGQGTRLTVV.

The rearrangement links TRBV15 to TRBJ2-7; perhaps TRBD2 as D (6 bases). The CDR3 runs to 14 residues. Germline CDR1 LNHNV, CDR2 YYDKDF (reference sequence). The V gene lost 5 bases and the J gene lost 0 bases, with 11 bases spanning the gap. CDR3 in amino acids: CATSGGIGSYEQYF. In DNA form, the CDR3 reads TGTGCCACCAGCGGCGGGATAGGCTCCTACGAGCAGTACTTC.

Remarks on this clonotype: A much larger clone differs from this one at a single base, so this may be a read error. The conserved phenylalanine or tryptophan normally closing the CDR3 is absent here, so this likely arose from a read error. The chain is built from TRBV25-1 and TRBJ1-2; no clear D gene. The CDR3 covers 13 residues. Germline assignment: CDR1 MGHDK and CDR2 SYGVNS. V gave up 6 bases and J gave up 3 bases, with 11 bases separating them. CDR3 DNA sequence: TGTGCCAGCAGCCCGACGGAAGACTATGGCTACACCTTA. Translated: CASSPTEDYGYTL.

The chain carries TRBV11-2 and TRBJ1-2; D is possibly TRBD1 (6 bases). Trimming pared 3 bases from V and 2 bases from J, leaving 10 bases between. This CDR3 region has 14 residues. CDR1 SGHAT and CDR2 FQNNGV come from the germline V gene. The CDR3 DNA follows: TGTGCCAGCAGCTTGATCGGGACAAACTATGGCTACACCTTC. This gives the protein CASSLIGTNYGYTF.

The rearrangement joins TRBV7-6 to TRBJ2-2; D may be TRBD1 (6 bases). The CDR3 extends over 16 amino acids. Trimming took off 4 bases at V and 5 bases at J, with 17 bases between the two ends. Germline loops: CDR1 SGHVS, CDR2 FNYEAQ. The CDR3 DNA follows: TGTGCCAGCAGCTCGACCTCAGGGGCAGGGACCGGGGAGCTGTTTTTT. Its protein is CASSSTSGAGTGELFF.